Here is one TCR beta chain with its context. The antigen remains unidentified. The sample originates from a study of T-cell reconstitution after alpha-beta-depleted transplantation in children. Study-level findings and limits: Reportedly, alpha-beta T cells present about two months post-transplant originated from several hundred expanded clones of graft origin.

Preparing the TCRbeta library involved the use of unique molecular identifiers. TCRdb passed the PCR reads through MiXCR, listing each CDR3 protein once. The sample yields 670,000 or so distinct CDR3 sequences, under 15% seen once. Trimming stripped 4 bases from V and 8 bases from J, with 21 bases between. The V gene's germline CDR1 is SGHNT and CDR2 YENEEA. The CDR3 contains 16 residues. This clonotype was sampled from a girl aged 2-10 years with congenital amegakaryocytic thrombocytopenia, due to receive a stem cell transplant. The sequenced sample was PBMCs, obtained before TCRalphabeta/CD19-depleted stem cell transplant. V usage is TRBV11-3 and J usage is TRBJ2-1, with D hard to call. As DNA, the CDR3 is TGTGCCAGCAGCTCAAAAGGGCCTCAAAATGCCCATGAGCAGTTCTTC. Its translation is CASSSKGPQNAHEQFF.